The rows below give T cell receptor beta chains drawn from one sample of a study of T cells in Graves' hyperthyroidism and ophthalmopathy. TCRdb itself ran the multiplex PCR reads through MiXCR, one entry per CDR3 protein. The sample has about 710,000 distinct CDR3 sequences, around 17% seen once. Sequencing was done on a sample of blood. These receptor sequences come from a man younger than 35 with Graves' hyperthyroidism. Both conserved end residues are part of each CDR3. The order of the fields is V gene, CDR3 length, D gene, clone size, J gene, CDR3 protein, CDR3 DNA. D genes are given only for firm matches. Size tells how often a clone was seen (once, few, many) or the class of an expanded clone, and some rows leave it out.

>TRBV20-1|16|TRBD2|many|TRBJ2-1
CSARDFSGSSYNEQFF
TGCAGTGCTAGAGATTTTAGCGGGAGCTCCTACAATGAGCAGTTCTTC
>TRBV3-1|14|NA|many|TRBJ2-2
CASSQGERTGELFF
TGTGCCAGCAGCCAAGGCGAGCGAACCGGGGAGCTGTTTTTT
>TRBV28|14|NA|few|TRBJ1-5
CASSLHNNYQPQHF
TGTGCCAGCAGCCTTCACAATAATTATCAGCCCCAGCATTTT
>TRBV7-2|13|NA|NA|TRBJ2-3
CASSSFNEDTQYF
TGTGCCAGCAGCTCTTTTAATGAAGATACGCAGTATTTT
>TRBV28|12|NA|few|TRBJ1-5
CASTGSRKPQHF
TGTGCCAGCACCGGATCCAGAAAGCCCCAGCATTTT
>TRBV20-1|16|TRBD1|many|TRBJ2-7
CSAREPSGTGGYEQYF
TGCAGTGCTAGAGAACCCTCCGGGACAGGGGGCTACGAGCAGTACTTC
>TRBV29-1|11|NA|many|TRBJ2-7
CSVARGNEQYF
TGCAGCGTTGCTCGGGGGAACGAGCAGTACTTC
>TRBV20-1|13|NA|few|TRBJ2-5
CSARDGSGETQYF
TGCAGTGCTAGAGATGGGTCGGGAGAGACCCAGTACTTC
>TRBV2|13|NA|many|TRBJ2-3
CASGAVLTDTQYF
TGTGCCAGCGGGGCGGTTCTCACAGATACGCAGTATTTT
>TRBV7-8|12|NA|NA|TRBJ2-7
CASRPDGYEQYF
TGTGCCAGCCGCCCCGACGGCTACGAGCAGTACTTC